This T cell receptor (beta chain) was sequenced in a study of T cells after yellow fever vaccination. General study results and limits: The CD4 and CD8 compartments had a small share of their clonotypes in common. A large majority of primary-vaccination clones showed up again after the booster (roughly 95% CD4, 88% CD8).

This clonotype was picked up a small number of times. What it binds is not known. Each CDR3 protein gets one entry after TCRdb re-called the 5' RACE reads with MiXCR. Of around 400,000 distinct CDR3 sequences in the sample, more than 9% were seen once. This CDR3 is 16 amino acids long. Germline V gene sequence: CDR1 KGHSH, CDR2 LQKENI. Unmatched junction bases numbered 12, after V lost 3 bases and J lost 7 bases. This chain uses TRBV18 with TRBJ2-3, with 8 nucleotides matching TRBD2. The sequence was collected from a man between 18 and 29 years old who received the YFV17D yellow fever vaccine. Material: PBMCs, obtained on the day of the first yellow fever vaccination. CDR3 coding DNA: TGTGCCAGCTCACCTCCGCCGGGGGGGAGTTCAAATACGCAGTATTTT. Protein sequence: CASSPPPGGSSNTQYF. Together with reference TRBV18 and TRBJ2-3, the CDR3 gives the full variable domain: NAGVMQNPRHLVRRRGQEARLRCSPMKGHSHVYWYRQLPEEGLKFMVYLQKENIIDESGMPKERFSAEFPKEGPSILRIQQVVRGDSAAYFCASSPPPGGSSNTQYFGPGTRLTVL.